The 12 T cell receptor beta chains listed next were all sequenced from one sample in a study of blood T cell repertoires in COVID-19. TCRdb keeps only in-frame clones here, not all; method: immunoSEQ multiplex PCR. The sample holds about 88,000 clones; approximately 81% are singletons and the top ten take about 14%. Sequenced sample: peripheral blood. These receptors were taken from a woman aged 70-85 years with acute or convalescent COVID-19.

The chain links TRBV14 to TRBJ1-4; 7 bases are shared with TRBD1. This CDR3 comprises 16 residues. Germline trimming cut 2 bases from V and 8 bases from J; bases unmatched to any gene: 11. From germline, CDR1 is SGHDN and CDR2 FVKESK. The CDR3 protein is CASSQLTGARMEKLFF. In DNA, the CDR3 is TGTGCCAGCAGCCAATTAACAGGGGCCAGGATGGAAAAACTGTTTTTT.

The chain recombines TRBV10-1 with TRBJ2-5, with TRBD1 matching over 7 bases. The CDR3 runs 13 residues. J was trimmed by 2 bases and V by 6 bases; bases with no gene match: 3. Germline V CDR1 and CDR2: WNHNN, SYGVQD (reference sequence). The CDR3 sequence: CASSRTGQETQYF. CDR3 nucleotide sequence: TGCGCCAGCAGCAGGACAGGTCAAGAGACCCAGTACTTC.

The chain employs TRBV6-4 and TRBJ2-1; 15 bases align to TRBD2. After removal of 4 bases from V and 7 bases from J, the junction contained 5 bases not matched to a gene. The CDR3 runs 16 residues. From germline, CDR1 is MRHNA and CDR2 SNTAGT. The CDR3 region has the DNA TGTGCCAGCAGTGCCGGGACTAGCGGGGGGAGGAATGAGCAGTTCTTC. Amino acid sequence: CASSAGTSGGRNEQFF.

This clone came up once. The CDR3 spells CASSDDRGGSPLHF. The CDR3 DNA is TGTGCCAGCAGTGATGACAGGGGAGGGTCACCCCTCCACTTT. The chain links TRBV2 to TRBJ1-6; 8 bases map to TRBD1. The CDR3 covers 14 residues. V lost 3 bases to trimming and J lost 10 bases; unmatched junction nucleotides: 5. Germline V gene lookup returns CDR1 SNHLY and CDR2 FYNNEI.

V gene TRBV7-2 combines with J gene TRBJ2-2, with 7 bases aligning to TRBD1. Germline CDR1 is SGHTA and CDR2 is FQGNSA. CDR3 length: 16 amino acids. The J segment lost 0 bases and the V segment lost 5 bases, leaving 6 bases of the junction unmatched. The CDR3 region is CASSVYGTANTGELFF. The DNA for the CDR3 is TGTGCCAGCAGCGTATACGGGACAGCGAACACCGGGGAGCTGTTTTTT.

The gene calls are TRBV28 and TRBJ2-3; 8 nucleotides agree with TRBD2. The CDR3 runs to 14 residues. CDR1 is MDHEN, CDR2 SYDVKM, per germline. Trimming removed 4 bases from V and 3 bases from J; junction bases left unmatched: 3. The DNA of the CDR3 is TGTGCCAGCAGTTCGTCTAGCGGGACAGATACGCAGTATTTT. This sequence encodes CASSSSSGTDTQYF. Using reference TRBV28 and TRBJ2-3 for the parts outside the CDR3, the full variable domain is DVKVTQSSRYLVKRTGEKVFLECVQDMDHENMFWYRQDPGLGLRLIYFSYDVKMKEKGDIPEGYSVSREKKERFSLILESASTNQTSMYLCASSSSSGTDTQYFGPGTRLTVL.

The CDR3 DNA reads TGCGCCAGCAGCCAAGAGGGACTAGCGCGGTACAATGAGCAGTTCTTC. Its translation: CASSQEGLARYNEQFF. V usage is TRBV4-1 and J usage is TRBJ2-1, with 10 bases fitting TRBD2. This CDR3 region has 16 residues. Germline CDR1 and CDR2: MGHRA and YSYEKL. The ends lost 0 bases at V and 4 bases at J; junction bases unmatched: 3.

The V and J genes are TRBV25-1 and TRBJ1-1; a possible D gene is TRBD1 (6 bases). Germline V gene sequence: CDR1 MGHDK, CDR2 SYGVNS. Trimming took 2 bases from V and 0 from J, leaving 13 bases between them. The CDR3 spans 16 residues. In nucleotides, the CDR3 is TGTGCCAGCAGTGAAGGACAGCCACCTATGAACACTGAAGCTTTCTTT. Amino acids: CASSEGQPPMNTEAFF.

Regarding this clone: The junction differs from germline at one of its ends, possibly a read error. The chain combines TRBV7-2 with TRBJ2-2; possibly TRBD1 for D (5 bases). From germline, CDR1 is SGHTA and CDR2 FQGNSA. The CDR3 length is 14 residues. CDR3 nucleotides: TGTGCCAGCACTTTTTACAGGAACCCCGGGGAGCTGTTTTTT. Its protein is CASTFYRNPGELFF.

This chain uses TRBV2 with TRBJ2-2; 7 bases align to TRBD1. The CDR3 consists of 13 residues. V shed 4 bases and J 9 bases; nucleotides not matched to a gene: 5. Germline V gives CDR1 SNHLY, CDR2 FYNNEI. The CDR3 DNA reads as TGTGCCAGCAGTGGAGGGGGCCTCAGGGAGCTGTTTTTT. This sequence encodes CASSGGGLRELFF.

The CDR3 sequence: CASSPPSGTDTQYF. The CDR3 DNA reads as TGTGCCAGCTCACCACCATCGGGCACAGATACGCAGTATTTT. The chain combines TRBV18 with TRBJ2-3; no clear D gene. The CDR3 is 14 amino acids. CDR1 and CDR2 from the germline V gene are KGHSH and LQKENI. The ends were cut back, 0 bases at V and 1 base at J, with 5 bases in the middle. The entire variable domain, with the rest obtained from reference TRBV18 and TRBJ2-3, is as follows: NAGVMQNPRHLVRRRGQEARLRCSPMKGHSHVYWYRQLPEEGLKFMVYLQKENIIDESGMPKERFSAEFPKEGPSILRIQQVVRGDSAAYFCASSPPSGTDTQYFGPGTRLTVL.

The rearrangement joins TRBV6-5 to TRBJ1-5; unclear D gene. Per germline, CDR1 MNHEY and CDR2 SVGAGI. This CDR3 contains 13 residues. V dropped 5 bases and J dropped 5 bases, with 10 bases sitting between them. This CDR3 is CASSRTEDQPQHF. The CDR3 DNA is TGTGCCAGCAGTCGCACGGAGGATCAGCCCCAGCATTTT.